This is a list of T cell receptor beta chains from one sample in a study of cytomegalovirus exposure and HLA in healthy donors. Data came from immunoSEQ multiplex PCR; TCRdb stores just in-frame clones and leaves some out. This table holds about 82,000 clones, 85% to 95% found once. The sequenced material came from PBMCs. The receptor source for this set is a man between 18 and 29 years old in good health and CMV-seronegative. Both conserved end residues are part of each CDR3. D genes are given only for firm matches. Clone size is stated in some rows and not others, as once, few, many or a class when expanded.

v_call	clone_size	j_call	d_call	cdr3_aa	cdr3_nt
TRBV5-1	NA	TRBJ1-3	NA	CASSSPGSPSGNTIYF	TGCGCCAGCAGCTCTCCCGGGTCACCCTCTGGAAACACCATATATTTT
TRBV18	NA	TRBJ1-1	TRBD1	CASSPRQGSGEAFF	TGTGCCAGCTCACCACGACAGGGAAGCGGTGAAGCTTTCTTT
TRBV6-1	NA	TRBJ2-7	TRBD2	CASSVLAGVSYEQYF	TGTGCCAGCAGTGTACTAGCGGGGGTCTCCTACGAGCAGTACTTC
TRBV7-9	NA	TRBJ1-4	NA	CASSLDSFNEKLFF	TGTGCCAGCAGCCTGGACAGCTTTAATGAAAAACTGTTTTTT
TRBV5-1	NA	TRBJ2-7	TRBD2	CASSFGTSGGLSYEQYF	TGCGCCAGCAGCTTCGGGACTAGCGGGGGTCTCTCCTACGAGCAGTACTTC
TRBV1	NA	TRBJ2-5	NA	CTSSQVRAFQETQYF	TGCACCAGCAGCCAAGTTCGAGCGTTCCAAGAGACCCAGTACTTC
TRBV19	NA	TRBJ2-7	NA	CASSIDPGFEDLPYEQYF	TGTGCCAGTAGTATAGATCCGGGGTTCGAGGATCTTCCCTACGAGCAGTACTTC
TRBV7-9	NA	TRBJ1-2	NA	CASDTAVKSYTF	TGTGCCAGCGATACCGCGGTGAAAAGCTACACCTTC
TRBV14	few	TRBJ2-7	NA	CASSQDLSPGFPYEQYF	TGTGCCAGCAGCCAAGATTTGTCACCGGGGTTCCCCTACGAGCAGTACTTC
TRBV5-4	NA	TRBJ1-5	NA	CASSLAGNQPQHF	TGTGCCAGCAGCTTGGCGGGGAACCAGCCCCAGCATTTT
TRBV6-1	NA	TRBJ1-1	NA	CASSEADTARSEAFF	TGTGCCAGCAGTGAAGCGGACACCGCGAGGAGTGAAGCTTTCTTT
TRBV19	few	TRBJ2-2	TRBD1	CASSGTGANTGELFF	TGTGCCAGTAGTGGGACAGGGGCGAACACCGGGGAGCTGTTTTTT
TRBV12-5	NA	TRBJ2-3	TRBD2	CASGLVPKGSGRGTDTQYF	TGTGCTAGTGGTTTGGTACCTAAGGGGAGCGGGAGAGGGACAGATACGCAGTATTTT
TRBV9	NA	TRBJ2-2	NA	CASSAANTGELFF	TGTGCCAGCAGCGCCGCGAACACCGGGGAGCTGTTTTTT
TRBV5-6	NA	TRBJ1-1	NA	CASSLVFGEDEAFF	TGTGCCAGCAGCTTGGTTTTCGGGGAGGATGAAGCTTTCTTT
TRBV14	NA	TRBJ2-7	TRBD1	CASSLNRGQGWGEQYF	TGTGCCAGCAGCCTCAACAGGGGACAGGGGTGGGGCGAGCAGTACTTC
TRBV30	once	TRBJ2-2	TRBD2	CAWSSPFGLAERTGELFF	TGTGCCTGGAGTTCCCCCTTCGGACTAGCAGAAAGAACCGGGGAGCTGTTTTTT
TRBV6-6	NA	TRBJ2-7	NA	CASSRGTQSYEQYF	TGTGCCAGCAGCCGCGGGACGCAGTCCTACGAGCAGTACTTC
TRBV5-1	NA	TRBJ2-5	TRBD1	CASSTQGAFGQETQYF	TGCGCCAGCAGCACGCAGGGGGCGTTCGGCCAAGAGACCCAGTACTTC
TRBV7-2	NA	TRBJ2-5	TRBD1	CASSRPGGLYQETQYF	TGTGCCAGCAGCCGTCCAGGGGGCTTGTACCAAGAGACCCAGTACTTC
TRBV5-1	NA	TRBJ2-2	TRBD1	CASSFTSGGTGELFF	TGCGCCAGCAGCTTCACCTCAGGGGGCACCGGGGAGCTGTTTTTT
TRBV5-1	NA	TRBJ1-1	TRBD1	CASSSGQGATEAFF	TGCGCCAGCAGCAGCGGACAGGGGGCCACTGAAGCTTTCTTT
TRBV2	once	TRBJ1-1	NA	CASSSQGSGTEAFF	TGTGCCAGCAGTTCCCAGGGGTCGGGGACTGAAGCTTTCTTT
TRBV15	NA	TRBJ2-7	TRBD1	CATSRTSGTGGLEQYF	TGTGCCACCAGCAGAACGTCCGGGACAGGGGGCCTCGAGCAGTACTTC
TRBV19	few	TRBJ2-2	TRBD2	CASDSGSPRELFF	TGTGCCAGTGATAGCGGGAGTCCCCGGGAGCTGTTTTTT
TRBV4-1	once	TRBJ1-5	NA	CASSQVTSISNQPQHF	TGCGCCAGCAGCCAAGTGACATCGATTAGCAATCAGCCCCAGCATTTT
TRBV6-5	NA	TRBJ1-3	NA	CASSYGGVGPGNTIYF	TGTGCCAGCAGTTACGGAGGTGTGGGTCCGGGGAACACCATATATTTT
TRBV7-2	NA	TRBJ2-7	TRBD2	CASSLAAGGDSYEQYF	TGTGCCAGCAGCTTAGCGGCGGGAGGGGACTCCTACGAGCAGTACTTC
TRBV9	NA	TRBJ1-1	NA	CASSVSPMNTEAFF	TGTGCCAGCAGCGTTTCCCCCATGAACACTGAAGCTTTCTTT
TRBV5-1	NA	TRBJ1-1	NA	CASSSQGRNTEAFF	TGCGCCAGCAGCTCCCAGGGGAGGAACACTGAAGCTTTCTTT
TRBV5-1	once	TRBJ1-1	TRBD1	CASSLGTGGGKAFF	TGCGCCAGCAGCTTGGGGACAGGGGGCGGAAAGGCTTTCTTT
TRBV10-3	NA	TRBJ2-3	NA	CAIMVGRTDTQYF	TGTGCCATTATGGTGGGGCGCACAGATACGCAGTATTTT
TRBV27	NA	TRBJ2-2	TRBD1	CASRLGQGLGELFF	TGTGCCAGCAGACTGGGACAGGGGCTCGGGGAGCTGTTTTTT
TRBV10-1	NA	TRBJ1-1	TRBD1	CASSVSQGATEAFF	TGCGCCAGCAGTGTGTCGCAGGGGGCTACTGAAGCTTTCTTT
TRBV18	NA	TRBJ1-2	NA	CASSPDSPILYGYTF	TGTGCCAGCTCGCCGGACAGCCCAATCTTATATGGCTACACCTTC
TRBV7-2	NA	TRBJ1-1	NA	CASSRRAGGMNTEAFF	TGTGCCAGCAGCCGGAGGGCGGGGGGGATGAACACTGAAGCTTTCTTT
TRBV27	NA	TRBJ1-2	NA	CASSPLSDSGGLFYGYTF	TGTGCCAGCAGTCCCCTAAGCGATTCGGGGGGACTCTTCTATGGCTACACCTTC
TRBV5-4	NA	TRBJ2-2	NA	CASSSRGVGVSGELFF	TGTGCCAGCAGCTCGCGTGGAGTAGGGGTCTCCGGGGAGCTGTTTTTT
TRBV4-1	NA	TRBJ2-3	TRBD2	CASSRTSASTDTQYF	TGCGCCAGCAGCCGAACTAGCGCTAGCACAGATACGCAGTATTTT
TRBV14	NA	TRBJ2-7	TRBD2	CASSQLAGEQYF	TGTGCCAGCAGTCAACTAGCGGGGGAGCAGTACTTC
TRBV5-1	NA	TRBJ2-7	NA	CASSYPGYEQYF	TGCGCCAGCAGCTATCCGGGCTACGAGCAGTACTTC
TRBV6-6	once	TRBJ1-5	NA	CASSQPGEPQHF	TGTGCCAGCAGTCAACCGGGGGAGCCCCAGCATTTT
TRBV4-1	NA	TRBJ1-5	NA	CASSQDSQGGQPQHF	TGCGCCAGCAGCCAGGATTCACAGGGTGGGCAGCCCCAGCATTTT
TRBV2	once	TRBJ1-1	NA	CASGRRRNTEAFF	TGTGCCAGCGGGAGAAGGCGGAACACTGAAGCTTTCTTT
TRBV18	NA	TRBJ2-7	TRBD2	CASSPGGGSYEQYF	TGTGCCAGCTCACCGGGCGGGGGGTCCTACGAGCAGTACTTC
TRBV5-1	once	TRBJ1-4	NA	CASSSSGKRNEKLFF	TGCGCCAGCAGCTCTTCCGGGAAGAGGAATGAAAAACTGTTTTTT
TRBV11-1	NA	TRBJ2-3	TRBD1	CASRARQGIVGDTQYF	TGTGCCAGCAGAGCGAGACAGGGAATTGTAGGAGATACGCAGTATTTT
TRBV6-4	few	TRBJ2-7	NA	CASSAGDSYEQYF	TGTGCCAGCAGTGCGGGGGATTCCTACGAGCAGTACTTC
TRBV6-5	NA	TRBJ1-2	TRBD1	CASSPHQGADGYTF	TGTGCCAGCAGTCCCCACCAGGGGGCGGATGGCTACACCTTC
TRBV18	NA	TRBJ2-1	TRBD2	CASSPLRTSGRGAQFF	TGTGCCAGCTCACCTCTTCGAACTAGCGGGAGAGGGGCGCAGTTCTTC
TRBV18	NA	TRBJ1-6	NA	CASSPLAATGSSYNSPLHF	TGTGCCAGCTCACCCCTAGCCGCAACGGGGAGCTCCTATAATTCACCCCTCCACTTT
TRBV10-3	NA	TRBJ1-2	NA	CAISESQGGGYTF	TGTGCCATCAGTGAGTCGCAGGGCGGTGGCTACACCTTC
TRBV27	NA	TRBJ2-1	TRBD2	CASSKGLAGGGNEQFF	TGTGCCAGCAGTAAAGGACTAGCGGGGGGAGGAAATGAGCAGTTCTTC
TRBV6-5	NA	TRBJ1-6	TRBD1	CASSLSRQGYNSPLHF	TGTGCCAGCAGTTTAAGTCGACAGGGCTATAATTCACCCCTCCACTTT
TRBV4-2	NA	TRBJ1-1	NA	CASSQPDSLGNTEAFF	TGTGCCAGCAGCCAACCGGACAGCCTAGGGAACACTGAAGCTTTCTTT